This T cell receptor beta chain originates from a study of blood T cell repertoires in COVID-19. Original processing methods: Cell counts per sample came from amplifying reference gene primers. Generated by immunoSEQ multiplex PCR, the TCRdb table keeps only in-frame clones and is missing some. V, J and clone size derive from that table, while D and trimming were established from the DNA sequence. The sample shows 100,000 or so clones, about 83% of them seen only once. This CDR3 is built from 15 residues. CDR1 SGHRS and CDR2 YFSETQ come from the germline V gene. The germline V and J ends were trimmed by 0 bases and 0 bases, with 4 bases remaining between them.

The receptor was isolated from a man in his 70s with active or convalescent COVID-19. The V call is TRBV5-1, the J call TRBJ2-6; D gene uncertain. Material for sequencing was peripheral blood. The CDR3 coding sequence is TGCGCCAGCAGCTTGGCTTACTCTGGGGCCAACGTCCTGACTTTC. It codes for CASSLAYSGANVLTF.